The following is a TCR beta chain sequence with its context. No antigen is known for it. The record has no base qualities; no much larger clone is one base away. This sample was included in a study of CD8 T cells in ankylosing spondylitis (dated by TCRdb to about 2017). Broadly, across the study: The study set out to find disease-linked TCR variants by profiling T cell receptor beta repertoires in ankylosing spondylitis patients and healthy donors. The full study cohort was made up of over 20 ankylosing spondylitis patients and 108 healthy donors. Samples of peripheral blood were taken, and for ankylosing spondylitis patients, synovial fluid was collected as well.

The full study reports these points: Some motif variants were previously reported in synovial fluid and blood of reactive arthritis patients, suggesting common disease-initiation mechanisms. A TCR beta motif of several highly homologous amino acid variants appeared characteristic of blood from ankylosing spondylitis patients. In peripheral blood, the disease-linked clones were found at relatively low frequencies and had a CD8+ phenotype. Significant enrichment of the disease-linked clones was reported in matched synovial fluid samples from ankylosing spondylitis patients.

The instrument given in TCRdb is Illumina HiSeq 2500. Quantitative 5'-RACE with molecular barcodes was used to prepare TCR beta libraries. As for how the authors treated the data: To identify disease-linked TCR variants, a new computational method was used, one built on a probabilistic model of VDJ rearrangement. The raw public data were reprocessed by TCRdb itself: fastp quality trimming at Q25, MiXCR clonotype calling, in-frame beta chains only. For every CDR3 protein sequence, its rows merge into one entry that carries the most common genes and DNA. For this entry, the V and J calls and clone size follow TCRdb and not the study's own pipeline. Recorded for this sample are fewer than 400,000 distinct CDR3 sequences; 20% to 25% of them occurred a single time. Approximately 16% of the sample belongs to the ten largest clones. The receptor was isolated from a male donor with ankylosing spondylitis. The sample consisted of blood, either unsorted or a sorted T cell fraction (not recorded which).

CDR3 reads: CASSREAANTGELFF. The DNA reads TGCGCCAGCAGCCGGGAGGCGGCGAACACCGGGGAGCTGTTTTTT. The V and J genes are TRBV5-1 and TRBJ2-2; a stretch of 7 junction bases matches TRBD2. Including the terminal cysteine and phenylalanine, the CDR3 comprises 15 residues. Only the CDR3 portion is preserved as DNA: 45 bases, with reading frame beginning at the first base. Clipping removes 4 bases from V and 0 bases from J, with 3 as the unmatched junction base count. Taken from the germline V gene, the CDR1 and CDR2 loops are SGHRS and YFSETQ.